Each of the 23 T cell receptor beta chains below was sequenced from the same sample in a study of T cell changes during pregnancy in multiple sclerosis. Measured with immunoSEQ multiplex PCR; TCRdb has only the in-frame clones, and not every one. The table has 60,000 or so clones, roughly 90% seen once. The sequences come from peripheral blood, collected before pregnancy. These receptors came from a female donor with multiple sclerosis, enrolled in a pregnancy study.

CDR3 sequence reads: CASSPLSRRNYGYTF. CDR3 in DNA: TGTGCCAGCAGCCCCCTCAGCAGGCGAAACTATGGCTACACCTTC. V usage is TRBV27 and J usage is TRBJ1-2, with unresolved D. This CDR3 is 15 amino acids long. V dropped 6 bases and J dropped 2 bases, with 16 bases sitting between them. Germline V gene lookup returns CDR1 MNHEY and CDR2 SMNVEV (reference sequence).

The chain is built from TRBV5-6 and TRBJ2-3, with D unclear. V lost 3 bases to trimming and J lost 1 base, with 9 bases between them. This CDR3 has 14 residues. Germline V gives CDR1 SGHDT, CDR2 YYEEEE. In DNA form, the CDR3 reads TGTGCCAGCAGCTCGTTTATAGGCACAGATACGCAGTATTTT. Amino acid sequence: CASSSFIGTDTQYF. The full variable domain, with the rest looked up from reference TRBV5-6 and TRBJ2-3, is DAGVTQSPTHLIKTRGQQVTLRCSPKSGHDTVSWYQQALGQGPQFIFQYYEEEERQRGNFPDRFSGHQFPNYSSELNVNALLLGDSALYLCASSSFIGTDTQYFGPGTRLTVL.

The chain has TRBV9 and TRBJ1-5; D possibly corresponds to TRBD1 (5 bases). The CDR3 totals 13 residues. Trimming removed 3 bases from V and 5 bases from J, with 9 bases in between. The germline CDR1 and CDR2 sequences are SGDLS and YYNGEE. The CDR3 region is CASSEGRDQPQHF. Written as DNA, the CDR3 is TGTGCCAGCAGCGAGGGGAGGGATCAGCCCCAGCATTTT.

The chain couples TRBV7-2 to TRBJ2-7, with 10 bases that match TRBD2. CDR3 length equals 18 residues. The germline gives CDR1 SGHTA, CDR2 FQGNSA. The ends lost 0 bases at V and 1 base at J; junction bases unmatched: 9. CDR3 amino acids: CASSLASLAGVTSYEQYF. The CDR3 DNA sequence: TGTGCCAGCAGCTTAGCCAGCCTAGCGGGGGTAACATCCTACGAGCAGTACTTC.

V and J are TRBV6-5 and TRBJ1-1; D unresolved. Germline V CDR1 and CDR2: MNHEY, SVGAGI. CDR3 size: 14 residues. V was trimmed by 3 bases and J by 0 bases, leaving 8 bases between them. The CDR3 reads CASSYGQMNTEAFF. CDR3 bases: TGTGCCAGCAGTTATGGGCAGATGAACACTGAAGCTTTCTTT.

The genes are TRBV5-1 and TRBJ1-1; maybe TRBD1 (6 bases). CDR3 size: 15 residues. CDR1 and CDR2 (germline): SGHRS, YFSETQ. Trimming stripped 8 bases from V and 0 bases from J, with 17 bases between. For the CDR3, the DNA is TGCGCCAGTTCCCCCCGACAGGTAGTGAACACTGAAGCTTTCTTT. Translated: CASSPRQVVNTEAFF.

V usage is TRBV6-5 and J usage is TRBJ1-3; D gene uncertain. The V gene's germline CDR1 is MNHEY and CDR2 SVGAGI. This CDR3 is 15 amino acids long. V lost 6 bases and J lost 4, with 16 bases in between. Here the CDR3 reads CASSIGTGRGNTIYF. The CDR3 DNA follows: TGTGCCAGCAGCATCGGAACGGGTCGAGGAAACACCATATATTTT.

This chain connects TRBV10-3 to TRBJ2-2; the D is unclear. V lost 0 bases and J 0 bases, leaving 5 bases between the germline ends. The CDR3 consists of 15 residues. CDR1 is ENHRY, CDR2 SYGVKD, per germline. The CDR3 nucleotides are TGTGCCATCAGTGAGTCCCTCGCGAACACCGGGGAGCTGTTTTTT. This sequence encodes CAISESLANTGELFF.

The rearrangement links TRBV30 to TRBJ1-1, with D maybe TRBD1 (6 bases). There are 12 residues in the CDR3. Trimming removed 3 bases at V and 8 bases at J, with 13 bases between. CDR1 is GTSNPN, CDR2 SVGIG, per germline (reference sequence). Here the CDR3 reads CAWSQGPREAFF. In DNA form, the CDR3 reads TGTGCCTGGAGCCAGGGGCCCCGAGAAGCTTTCTTT.

This sequence joins TRBV7-3 and TRBJ2-1, with D unresolved. Per the germline V gene, CDR1 is SGHTA and CDR2 is FQGTGA. The CDR3 spans 15 residues. The germline V and J ends were trimmed by 1 base and 1 base, with 8 bases remaining between them. The DNA of the CDR3 is TGTGCCAGCAGCTTAAAACGCGAGTCCTACAATGAGCAGTTCTTC. Translation gives CASSLKRESYNEQFF. Supplemented by reference TRBV7-3 and TRBJ2-1, the full variable domain reads GAGVSQTPSNKVTEKGKYVELRCDPISGHTALYWYRQSLGQGPEFLIYFQGTGAADDSGLPNDRFFAVRPEGSVSTLKIQRTERGDSAVYLCASSLKRESYNEQFFGPGTRLTVL.

The chain joins TRBV7-8 to TRBJ1-1; 7 nucleotides agree with TRBD1. Germline-derived CDR1 and CDR2 are SGHVS and FQNEAQ. The CDR3 is 15 residues long. V was clipped by 4 bases and J by 3 bases; unmatched bases: 8. CDR3 nucleotide sequence: TGTGCCAGCAGCTATAGAGGGGGCTCGGACACTGAAGCTTTCTTT. Amino acid sequence: CASSYRGGSDTEAFF.

V gene TRBV9 combines with J gene TRBJ1-1; D is undetermined. Germline V gene data show CDR1 as SGDLS and CDR2 as YYNGEE. This CDR3 contains 13 residues. V was shortened by 7 bases and J by 1 base, with 11 bases between the two germline ends. CDR3 protein: CASGGTPNTEAFF. CDR3 in DNA: TGTGCCAGCGGCGGAACACCGAACACTGAAGCTTTCTTT. The full variable domain, with the rest looked up from reference TRBV9 and TRBJ1-1, is DSGVTQTPKHLITATGQRVTLRCSPRSGDLSVYWYQQSLDQGLQFLIQYYNGEERAKGNILERFSAQQFPDLHSELNLSSLELGDSALYFCASGGTPNTEAFFGQGTRLTVV.

This chain uses TRBV9 with TRBJ1-1; D call uncertain. Germline V gene lookup returns CDR1 SGDLS and CDR2 YYNGEE. CDR3 length: 15 residues. The V end lost 0 bases, the J end lost 0 bases, and 9 bases lay between the germline ends. DNA of the CDR3: TGTGCCAGCAGCGTAGCACGGTTCATGAACACTGAAGCTTTCTTT. It specifies CASSVARFMNTEAFF.

This clone was seen only once. V is TRBV18 and J is TRBJ1-1; 11 bases are a match to TRBD1. Germline CDR1 reads KGHSH; CDR2 reads LQKENI. Trimming at V came to 5 bases and at J to 7 bases, leaving 6 bases not matched to a gene. CDR3 length: 14 residues. The CDR3 DNA is TGTGCCAGCTCAGGGACAGGGGGGACGAGTGAAGCTTTCTTT. Its translation: CASSGTGGTSEAFF.

This chain uses TRBV4-2 with TRBJ2-7; D is possibly TRBD2 (7 bases). The CDR3 spans 14 residues. CDR1 LGHNA and CDR2 YNFKEQ come from the germline V gene. The germline V and J ends were trimmed by 4 bases and 5 bases, with 15 bases remaining between them. The CDR3: CASSPTGGRDEQYF. The CDR3 DNA reads TGTGCCAGCAGCCCCACCGGGGGGCGTGACGAGCAGTACTTC.

The V call is TRBV19, the J call TRBJ2-7; maybe TRBD1 (7 bases). Trimming shortened V by 10 bases and J by 3 bases, and 13 bases separated the two germline ends. There are 12 residues in the CDR3. From germline, CDR1 is LNHDA and CDR2 SQIVND (reference sequence). The CDR3 DNA is TGTGCCACCAGACAGGGACTCTACGAGCAGTACTTC. Amino acid sequence: CATRQGLYEQYF.

This rearrangement joins TRBV7-6 to TRBJ1-3, with 7 bases aligning to TRBD1. Trimming removed 2 bases from V and 0 bases from J; junction bases left unmatched: 13. Per the germline V gene, CDR1 is SGHVS and CDR2 is FNYEAQ. The CDR3 contains 19 residues. The CDR3 region is CASSLKGKQGISSGNTIYF. DNA for the CDR3: TGTGCCAGCAGCTTAAAGGGGAAACAGGGGATCTCCTCTGGAAACACCATATATTTT.

This chain connects TRBV27 to TRBJ2-7; the D gene is possibly TRBD2 (7 bases). Trimming shortened V by 4 bases and J by 5 bases, and 21 bases separated the two germline ends. The CDR3 totals 16 residues. CDR1 is MNHEY, CDR2 SMNVEV, per germline (reference sequence). The CDR3: CASSSHQGRGFHEQYF. The CDR3 coding sequence is TGTGCCAGCAGTTCTCACCAGGGGCGGGGGTTCCACGAGCAGTACTTC.

The J gene is TRBJ1-3, the V gene TRBV9; tentative D call: TRBD1 (5 bases). V was trimmed by 3 bases and J by 0 bases, leaving 13 bases between them. The germline CDR1 and CDR2 sequences are SGDLS and YYNGEE. The CDR3 has 16 amino acids. The CDR3 sequence is CASSETVTNSGNTIYF. In nucleotides, the CDR3 is TGTGCCAGCAGCGAGACAGTTACTAACTCTGGAAACACCATATATTTT.

The chain recombines TRBV7-3 with TRBJ2-7; a weak D match, TRBD1 (6 bases). The CDR3 is made up of 12 amino acids. The V and J ends lost 6 bases and 5 bases respectively, with 11 bases between them. Germline V gene lookup returns CDR1 SGHTA and CDR2 FQGTGA. As DNA, the CDR3 is TGTGCCAGCAGTTCCGGACAGAACGAGCAGTACTTC. It encodes CASSSGQNEQYF.

The chain is built from TRBV7-8 and TRBJ2-7, with 11 bases that match TRBD2. Trimming cost V 5 bases and J 3 bases; bases outside gene matches: 3. Germline values: CDR1 SGHVS, CDR2 FQNEAQ. There are 14 residues in the CDR3. CDR3 DNA: TGTGCCAGCAGCCGCCTAGCGGGGGGCTACGAGCAGTACTTC. Translation gives CASSRLAGGYEQYF.

The rearrangement uses TRBV29-1 and TRBJ1-2; D not resolved. Trimming took 7 bases from V and 3 from J, leaving 6 bases between them. CDR3 length: 10 residues. Germline V gene sequence: CDR1 SQVTM, CDR2 ANQGSEA. For the CDR3, the DNA is TGCAGCGCCTCCGACTATGGCTACACCTTC. Translated: CSASDYGYTF.

The genes are TRBV9 and TRBJ2-5; 9 bases match TRBD1. Trimming removed 3 bases from V and 2 bases from J; junction bases left unmatched: 8. Germline CDR1 is SGDLS and CDR2 is YYNGEE. The CDR3 is 16 residues long. CDR3 DNA: TGTGCCAGCAGCGCTGGGACAGGGAGGGGGCAAGAGACCCAGTACTTC. As protein: CASSAGTGRGQETQYF.